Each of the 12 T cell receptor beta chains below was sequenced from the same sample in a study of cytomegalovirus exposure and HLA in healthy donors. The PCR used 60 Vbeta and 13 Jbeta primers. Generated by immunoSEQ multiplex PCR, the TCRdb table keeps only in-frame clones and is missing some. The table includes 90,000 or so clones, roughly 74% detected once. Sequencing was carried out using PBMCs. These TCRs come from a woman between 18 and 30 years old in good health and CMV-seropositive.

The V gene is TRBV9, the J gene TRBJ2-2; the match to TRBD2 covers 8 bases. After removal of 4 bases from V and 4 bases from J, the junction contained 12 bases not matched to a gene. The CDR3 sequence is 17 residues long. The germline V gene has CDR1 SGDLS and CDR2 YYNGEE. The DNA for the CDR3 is TGTGCCAGCAGCTACCCCAGCGGGAGAGCTAGCACCGGGGAGCTGTTTTTT. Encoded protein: CASSYPSGRASTGELFF. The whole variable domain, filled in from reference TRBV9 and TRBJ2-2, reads DSGVTQTPKHLITATGQRVTLRCSPRSGDLSVYWYQQSLDQGLQFLIQYYNGEERAKGNILERFSAQQFPDLHSELNLSSLELGDSALYFCASSYPSGRASTGELFFGEGSRLTVL.

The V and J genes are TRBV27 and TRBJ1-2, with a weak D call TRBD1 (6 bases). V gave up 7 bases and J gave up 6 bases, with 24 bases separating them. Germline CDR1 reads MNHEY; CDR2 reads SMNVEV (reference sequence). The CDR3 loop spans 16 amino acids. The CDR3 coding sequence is TGTGCCAGCAACTTACAGGGCAGGGGCCGGATTAATGGCTACACCTTC. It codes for CASNLQGRGRINGYTF.

CDR3 loop: CASSSWTGLGASYNSPLHF. The CDR3 DNA follows: TGTGCCAGCAGCTCTTGGACAGGCCTAGGGGCCTCCTATAATTCACCCCTCCACTTT. The chain recombines TRBV7-2 with TRBJ1-6, with 7 bases fitting TRBD1. The V and J ends lost 4 bases and 0 bases, in that order; junction bases with no gene match: 12. The length of the CDR3 is 19 residues. Germline V gene sequence: CDR1 SGHTA, CDR2 FQGNSA.

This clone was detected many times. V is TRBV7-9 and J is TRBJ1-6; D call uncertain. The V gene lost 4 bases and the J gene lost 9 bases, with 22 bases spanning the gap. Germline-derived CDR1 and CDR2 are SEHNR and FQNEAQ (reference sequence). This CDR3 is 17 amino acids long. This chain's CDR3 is CASSSHEGTGTSSPLHF. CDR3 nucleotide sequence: TGTGCCAGCAGCTCTCATGAGGGAACGGGAACTAGTTCACCCCTCCACTTT.

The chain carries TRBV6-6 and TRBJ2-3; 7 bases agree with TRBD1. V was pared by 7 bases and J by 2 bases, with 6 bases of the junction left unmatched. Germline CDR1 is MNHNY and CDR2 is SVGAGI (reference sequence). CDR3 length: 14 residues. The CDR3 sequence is CASNSGQVTDTQYF. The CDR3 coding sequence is TGTGCCAGCAACTCAGGACAGGTCACAGATACGCAGTATTTT.

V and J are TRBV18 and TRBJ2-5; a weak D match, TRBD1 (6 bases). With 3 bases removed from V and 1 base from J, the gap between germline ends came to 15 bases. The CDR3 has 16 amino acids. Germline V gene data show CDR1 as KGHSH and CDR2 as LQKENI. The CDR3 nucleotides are TGTGCCAGCTCACCTGAGGACAGAGTTCTCCAAGAGACCCAGTACTTC. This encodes CASSPEDRVLQETQYF.

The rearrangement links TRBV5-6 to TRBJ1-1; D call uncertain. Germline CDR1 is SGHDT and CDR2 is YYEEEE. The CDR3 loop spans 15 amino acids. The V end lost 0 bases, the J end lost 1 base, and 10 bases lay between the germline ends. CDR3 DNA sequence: TGTGCCAGCAGCTTGGGGTATTCCGGGAACACTGAAGCTTTCTTT. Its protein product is CASSLGYSGNTEAFF.

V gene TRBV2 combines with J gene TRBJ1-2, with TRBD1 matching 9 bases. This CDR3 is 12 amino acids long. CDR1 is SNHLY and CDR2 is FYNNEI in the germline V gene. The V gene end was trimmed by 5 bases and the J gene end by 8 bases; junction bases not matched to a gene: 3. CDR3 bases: TGTGCCAGCAGTAGACAGGGGGAAGGCTACACCTTC. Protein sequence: CASSRQGEGYTF.

CDR3 bases: TGTGCTGTCAATCCCGGCGCCTTGACAGGGAAAATGAATCAGCCCCAGCATTTT. Its protein product is CAVNPGALTGKMNQPQHF. The rearrangement links TRBV2 to TRBJ1-5; 7 bases fit TRBD1. Looked up from germline, CDR1 is SNHLY and CDR2 is FYNNEI. The CDR3 extends over 18 amino acids.

The CDR3 DNA sequence: TGTGCCAGCAGTCCGGGACTAGCGGGGAACAATGAGCAGTTCTTC. It codes for CASSPGLAGNNEQFF. The chain joins TRBV27 to TRBJ2-1, with 13 bases lining up with TRBD2. This CDR3 region has 15 residues. Germline assignment: CDR1 MNHEY and CDR2 SMNVEV (reference sequence). Losses at the gene ends were 5 bases for V and 5 bases for J; bases not matched to a gene: 3.

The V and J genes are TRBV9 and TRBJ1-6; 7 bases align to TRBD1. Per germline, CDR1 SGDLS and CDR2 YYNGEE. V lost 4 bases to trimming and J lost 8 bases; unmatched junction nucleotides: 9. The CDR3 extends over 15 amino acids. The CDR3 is CASSLRDREDSPLHF. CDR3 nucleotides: TGTGCCAGCAGCCTCCGTGACAGGGAGGATTCACCCCTCCACTTT. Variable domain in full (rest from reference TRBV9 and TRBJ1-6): DSGVTQTPKHLITATGQRVTLRCSPRSGDLSVYWYQQSLDQGLQFLIQYYNGEERAKGNILERFSAQQFPDLHSELNLSSLELGDSALYFCASSLRDREDSPLHFGNGTRLTVT.

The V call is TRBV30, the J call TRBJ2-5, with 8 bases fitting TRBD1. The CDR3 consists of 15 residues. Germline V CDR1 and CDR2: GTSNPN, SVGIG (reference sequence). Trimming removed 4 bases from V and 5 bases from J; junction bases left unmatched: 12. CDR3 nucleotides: TGTGCCTGGAACGGACCCAGGGGGCTGGGGGAGACCCAGTACTTC. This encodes CAWNGPRGLGETQYF.